The 16 T cell receptor beta chains given below trace back to one sample, sequenced in a study of shared clonotypes between healthy human individuals. CD45RO-negative, CCR7-positively selected cells formed the naive CD8 fraction, excluding terminally differentiated effector memory CD45RA+ cells. TCRdb keeps only in-frame clones here, not all; method: immunoSEQ multiplex PCR. Of 1.5 million to 2.5 million clones in the sample, roughly 95% were seen once. Sequencing was done on a sample of naive CD8+ T cells sorted from blood. Source of these receptors: a man in his late teens or twenties in good health.

The genes are TRBV6-5 and TRBJ2-5, with D unclear. Germline-derived CDR1 and CDR2 are MNHEY and SVGAGI. V was shortened by 4 bases and J by 5 bases, with 8 bases between the two germline ends. The CDR3 covers 12 residues. The CDR3 sequence: CASSFETETQYF. CDR3 DNA sequence: TGTGCCAGCAGTTTCGAAACCGAGACCCAGTACTTC.

V usage is TRBV29-1 and J usage is TRBJ2-1; D remains ambiguous. Germline CDR1 is SQVTM and CDR2 is ANQGSEA. CDR3 length: 12 amino acids. Trimming cost V 4 bases and J 7 bases, with 11 bases left between them. The CDR3 protein is CSVGSPGNEQFF. DNA for the CDR3: TGCAGCGTTGGCTCCCCTGGGAATGAGCAGTTCTTC.

The chain employs TRBV29-1 and TRBJ2-7; D is ambiguous. Germline CDR1 SQVTM, CDR2 ANQGSEA. The CDR3 extends over 12 amino acids. V lost 4 bases, J lost 1 base, and 8 bases lay in between. As DNA, the CDR3 is TGCAGCGTTGTCGTAGCTTCCTACGAGCAGTACTTC. Translation: CSVVVASYEQYF.

The chain recombines TRBV4-1 with TRBJ2-1; 8 bases fit TRBD2. J lost 4 bases, V lost 8 bases, and 10 bases had no gene match. CDR3 length equals 15 residues. Germline values: CDR1 MGHRA, CDR2 YSYEKL. The CDR3, as DNA: TGCGCCAGCTCTACCGGGGGGGGTGGATACAATGAGCAGTTCTTC. As protein: CASSTGGGGYNEQFF.

This chain joins TRBV9 and TRBJ1-1; D unclear. The CDR3 has 13 residues. CDR1 is SGDLS, CDR2 YYNGEE, per germline. V dropped 1 base and J dropped 1 base, with 5 bases sitting between them. The DNA of the CDR3 is TGTGCCAGCAGCGTACATTCGAACACTGAAGCTTTCTTT. Translating gives CASSVHSNTEAFF.

To note about this clone: The identical CDR3 is also encoded by other nucleotide sequences in the sample. The rearrangement links TRBV9 to TRBJ1-1; D gene uncertain. The V end was cut by 2 bases, the J end by 1 base, with 6 bases between. Germline CDR1 is SGDLS and CDR2 is YYNGEE. The CDR3 loop spans 13 amino acids. CDR3: CASSVGENTEAFF. DNA for the CDR3: TGTGCCAGCAGCGTCGGGGAGAACACTGAAGCTTTCTTT.

The chain recombines TRBV28 with TRBJ1-1; a weak D match, TRBD1 (6 bases). The CDR3 is 15 amino acids. The V gene lost 2 bases and the J gene lost 2 bases, with 12 bases spanning the gap. CDR1 is MDHEN, CDR2 SYDVKM, per germline. CDR3 nucleotides: TGTGCCAGCAGTTTACTGGGACAACGAAACACTGAAGCTTTCTTT. Its protein product is CASSLLGQRNTEAFF.

The J gene is TRBJ2-3, the V gene TRBV7-9; a possible D gene is TRBD2 (5 bases). Germline assignment: CDR1 SEHNR and CDR2 FQNEAQ (reference sequence). The CDR3 runs 13 residues. V was cut by 7 bases and J by 5 bases, with 13 bases left in between. The CDR3 nucleotides are TGTGCCAGCACCTTGGTTGGAGGAGATACGCAGTATTTT. Translated: CASTLVGGDTQYF.

In regard to this clone: The sample holds other DNA sequences that translate to the same CDR3. V gene TRBV27 combines with J gene TRBJ2-3, with D unresolved. The V gene lost 3 bases and the J gene lost 0 bases, with 7 bases spanning the gap. This CDR3 comprises 14 residues. Germline V gene data show CDR1 as MNHEY and CDR2 as SMNVEV (reference sequence). The CDR3 coding sequence is TGTGCCAGCAGTTTGGGTGCCAGCACAGATACGCAGTATTTT. The encoded protein is CASSLGASTDTQYF.

The rearrangement joins TRBV15 to TRBJ2-3; D remains unclear. This CDR3 has 12 amino acids. Trimming took 3 bases from V and 4 from J, leaving 5 bases between them. Germline V gene sequence: CDR1 LNHNV, CDR2 YYDKDF (reference sequence). The DNA of the CDR3 is TGTGCCACCAGCAGTCAGCCAGATACGCAGTATTTT. It translates to CATSSQPDTQYF.

The rearrangement links TRBV11-2 to TRBJ1-6; a possible D gene is TRBD1 (6 bases). V shed 6 bases and J shed 4 bases, with 10 bases lying between them. The germline V gene has CDR1 SGHAT and CDR2 FQNNGV. The CDR3 extends over 14 amino acids. CDR3 DNA sequence: TGTGCCAGCAGAGGGGGGACTTATAATTCACCCCTCCACTTT. This gives the protein CASRGGTYNSPLHF.

The V gene is TRBV5-5, the J gene TRBJ2-7; no firm D call. The germline V and J ends were trimmed by 0 bases and 4 bases, with 11 bases remaining between them. This CDR3 spans 14 amino acids. Looked up from germline, CDR1 is SGHKS and CDR2 is YYEKEE (reference sequence). CDR3 sequence reads: CASSLVTADYEQYF. The CDR3 nucleotides read TGTGCCAGCAGCTTGGTGACTGCGGATTACGAGCAGTACTTC.

This chain links TRBV10-3 with TRBJ2-1; 10 positions agree with TRBD1. Trimming cost V 3 bases and J 7 bases; bases outside gene matches: 6. This CDR3 spans 15 amino acids. CDR1 and CDR2 from the germline V gene are ENHRY and SYGVKD. The CDR3 nucleotides read TGTGCCATCAGTGACGGGACAGGGGTAGGGAATGAGCAGTTCTTC. Translating gives CAISDGTGVGNEQFF.

The chain couples TRBV6-5 to TRBJ2-1; TRBD2 matches at 7 bases. Germline-derived CDR1 and CDR2 are MNHEY and SVGAGI. V was clipped by 2 bases and J by 7 bases; unmatched bases: 5. CDR3 length: 14 amino acids. The DNA for the CDR3 is TGTGCCAGCAGTTACGGCCGGGGGGAGAATGAGCAGTTCTTC. It is translated as CASSYGRGENEQFF.

The chain has TRBV29-1 and TRBJ2-7, with a possible D match to TRBD2 (6 bases). V lost 2 bases and J lost 5, with 16 bases in between. The V gene's germline CDR1 is SQVTM and CDR2 ANQGSEA. This CDR3 contains 14 residues. CDR3 bases: TGCAGCGTTGAACTCACGGGGGTTCTGGACGAGCAGTACTTC. Its protein is CSVELTGVLDEQYF.

Notes on this clone: In the same sample, other DNA sequences code for this CDR3. The V gene is TRBV6-6, the J gene TRBJ2-2, with D perhaps matching TRBD2 (5 bases). Trimming left V 0 bases short and J 3 bases short, with 5 bases between. Germline-derived CDR1 and CDR2 are MNHNY and SVGAGI (reference sequence). The CDR3 contains 14 residues. CDR3 amino acids: CASSYSRDTGELFF. The CDR3 DNA is TGTGCCAGCAGTTACTCGAGGGACACCGGGGAGCTGTTTTTT.